This T cell receptor beta chain was documented in a study of CD8 T cells in Susac syndrome. Controls were healthy donors chosen to match patients in age and sex. After extraction with the RNeasy kit, 0.5 to 1 ug of the RNA was reverse transcribed using random hexamers. One entry per CDR3 protein, called by TCRdb with MiXCR from the immunoSEQ multiplex PCR reads. The sample records 95,000 or so distinct CDR3 sequences, over 85% being singletons. From germline, CDR1 is LNHNV and CDR2 YYDKDF (reference sequence). V was clipped by 1 base and J by 3 bases; unmatched bases: 8. The CDR3 consists of 16 residues.

Sequences were obtained from CD8+ T cells from PBMCs. The TCR originated in a human donor in good health. The genes are TRBV15 and TRBJ2-5; 7 nucleotides align to TRBD2. Written as DNA, the CDR3 is TGTGCCACCAGCAGAGTATTCGCGGGGGAGAAAGAGACCCAGTACTTC. As protein: CATSRVFAGEKETQYF.